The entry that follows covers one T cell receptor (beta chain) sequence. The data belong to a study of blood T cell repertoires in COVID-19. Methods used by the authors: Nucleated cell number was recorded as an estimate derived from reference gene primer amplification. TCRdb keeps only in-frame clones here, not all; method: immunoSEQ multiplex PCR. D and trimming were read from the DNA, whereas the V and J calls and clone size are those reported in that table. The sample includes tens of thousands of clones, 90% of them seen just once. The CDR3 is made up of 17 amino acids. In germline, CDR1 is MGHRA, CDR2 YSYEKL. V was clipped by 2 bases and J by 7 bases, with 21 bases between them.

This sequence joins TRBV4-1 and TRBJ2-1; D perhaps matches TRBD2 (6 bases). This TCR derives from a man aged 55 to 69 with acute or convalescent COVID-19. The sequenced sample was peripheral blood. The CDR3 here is CASSQLIAALLGNEQFF. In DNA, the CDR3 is TGCGCCAGCAGCCAACTAATAGCGGCTCTCCTCGGGAATGAGCAGTTCTTC.